These T cell receptor beta chains were read from a single sample in a study of OX40 agonist ivuxolimab in advanced cancers. The repertoire was sequenced with immunoSEQ multiplex PCR; TCRdb's copy has only in-frame clones and lacks some. The data hold some 70,000 clones, with around 85% observed a single time. The material sequenced was CD4+ or CD8+ T cells sorted from blood, taken in a trial of the OX40 agonist ivuxolimab. Every receptor here comes from an adult with an advanced solid tumor such as melanoma, head and neck, liver or kidney cancer. Each CDR3 is given with its conserved first and last residue. The order of the fields is clone size, V gene, D gene, J gene, CDR3 DNA, CDR3 protein. D genes are given only for firm matches. A clone size is listed for some rows: how often the clone was seen (once, few, many), or a class if it is expanded.

abundance: -
v_gene: TRBV5-8
d_gene: TRBD1
j_gene: TRBJ2-4
CDR3nt: TGTGCCAGCAGCTTGGCGACAGGGGGTTTGAACATTCAGTACTTC
CDR3aa: CASSLATGGLNIQYF

abundance: -
v_gene: TRBV5-1
d_gene: -
j_gene: TRBJ2-3
CDR3nt: TGCGCCAGCAGCTTGGGAAACCCCGCTCGCACAGATACGCAGTATTTT
CDR3aa: CASSLGNPARTDTQYF

abundance: -
v_gene: TRBV2
d_gene: -
j_gene: TRBJ1-1
CDR3nt: TGTGCCAGCAGTGAGGGGTGGGGGGAAGCTTTCTTT
CDR3aa: CASSEGWGEAFF

abundance: -
v_gene: TRBV4-1
d_gene: -
j_gene: TRBJ1-6
CDR3nt: TGCGCCAGCAGCCCCTTTGCTCAGGGCGGAGGGTCACCCCTCCACTTT
CDR3aa: CASSPFAQGGGSPLHF

abundance: -
v_gene: TRBV18
d_gene: TRBD1
j_gene: TRBJ1-1
CDR3nt: TGTGCCAGCTCACCTTACAGGGGGGAAGCTTTCTTT
CDR3aa: CASSPYRGEAFF

abundance: -
v_gene: TRBV4-2
d_gene: -
j_gene: TRBJ2-3
CDR3nt: TGTGCCAGCAGCCCCTACGCCGGAGGGGCAAACACAGATACGCAGTATTTT
CDR3aa: CASSPYAGGANTDTQYF

abundance: -
v_gene: TRBV15
d_gene: -
j_gene: TRBJ2-3
CDR3nt: TGTGCCACCAGCAGAGAAAGGTGGGGATTATCAGATACGCAGTATTTT
CDR3aa: CATSRERWGLSDTQYF

abundance: -
v_gene: TRBV15
d_gene: -
j_gene: TRBJ2-7
CDR3nt: TGTGCCACCAGCAGTAAGACAGACGAGCAGTACTTC
CDR3aa: CATSSKTDEQYF

abundance: few
v_gene: TRBV18
d_gene: TRBD1
j_gene: TRBJ1-2
CDR3nt: TGTGCCAGCTCACCTGGACAGGGGGCGAGGGATGGCTACACCTTC
CDR3aa: CASSPGQGARDGYTF

abundance: -
v_gene: TRBV5-6
d_gene: -
j_gene: TRBJ1-5
CDR3nt: TGTGCCAGCAGCTTGTGGCAGGGCCGTCAGCCCCAGCATTTT
CDR3aa: CASSLWQGRQPQHF

abundance: -
v_gene: TRBV27
d_gene: -
j_gene: TRBJ1-2
CDR3nt: TGTGCCAGCAGTTTTAACGGGGTTGAAGGTGGCTACACCTTC
CDR3aa: CASSFNGVEGGYTF

abundance: few
v_gene: TRBV19
d_gene: -
j_gene: TRBJ2-7
CDR3nt: TGTGCCAGTAGGAAGGGGGGACAGCTGGTCTACGAGCAGTACTTC
CDR3aa: CASRKGGQLVYEQYF

abundance: few
v_gene: TRBV10-1
d_gene: TRBD2
j_gene: TRBJ2-1
CDR3nt: TGCGCCAGCAGCACACTAGCGGGAATAGGTGAGCAGTTCTTC
CDR3aa: CASSTLAGIGEQFF

abundance: few
v_gene: TRBV19
d_gene: -
j_gene: TRBJ1-6
CDR3nt: TGTGCCAGTAGTATTCAGAGTTCGAATTCACCCCTCCACTTT
CDR3aa: CASSIQSSNSPLHF

abundance: -
v_gene: TRBV18
d_gene: -
j_gene: TRBJ2-7
CDR3nt: TGTGCCAGCGCCTCACAGGTATCAACCTACGAGCAGTACTTC
CDR3aa: CASASQVSTYEQYF

abundance: -
v_gene: TRBV6-5
d_gene: -
j_gene: TRBJ2-3
CDR3nt: TGTGCCAGCAGTTATTATGGGGGGAGTAAGTATTTT
CDR3aa: CASSYYGGSKYF

abundance: -
v_gene: TRBV20-1
d_gene: -
j_gene: TRBJ1-1
CDR3nt: TGCAGTGCTAGCGACGCTTTCTTT
CDR3aa: CSASDAFF

abundance: -
v_gene: TRBV20-1
d_gene: -
j_gene: TRBJ2-7
CDR3nt: TGCAGTGCTAGCCTTCTGGTCGAGCAGTACTTC
CDR3aa: CSASLLVEQYF

abundance: -
v_gene: TRBV5-6
d_gene: TRBD1
j_gene: TRBJ1-1
CDR3nt: TGTGCCAGCAGCGAACAGGGGGGGAACACTGAAGCTTTCTTT
CDR3aa: CASSEQGGNTEAFF

abundance: -
v_gene: TRBV5-6
d_gene: TRBD1
j_gene: TRBJ2-7
CDR3nt: TGTGCCAGCAGCCACCCAGGGGGCGAGCAGTACTTC
CDR3aa: CASSHPGGEQYF

abundance: -
v_gene: TRBV9
d_gene: -
j_gene: TRBJ2-3
CDR3nt: TGTGCCAGCAGCGTAGGATTTAGCGGCACCACAGATACGCAGTATTTT
CDR3aa: CASSVGFSGTTDTQYF

abundance: -
v_gene: TRBV5-1
d_gene: -
j_gene: TRBJ2-3
CDR3nt: TGCGCCAGCAGCTCCGGGTCTATTCACTCAGATACGCAGTATTTT
CDR3aa: CASSSGSIHSDTQYF

abundance: few
v_gene: TRBV9
d_gene: -
j_gene: TRBJ1-5
CDR3nt: TGTGCCAGCAGCGTAGAGTCCGACTCGCCCCAGCATTTT
CDR3aa: CASSVESDSPQHF

abundance: once
v_gene: TRBV25-1
d_gene: -
j_gene: TRBJ1-2
CDR3nt: TGTGCCAGCAGTCAATTCATCGGCGGGACCTACACCTTC
CDR3aa: CASSQFIGGTYTF

abundance: once
v_gene: TRBV5-4
d_gene: TRBD1
j_gene: TRBJ1-3
CDR3nt: TGTGCCAGCAGCGGACCCACAGGGGGCTCTGGAAACACCATATATTTT
CDR3aa: CASSGPTGGSGNTIYF

abundance: -
v_gene: TRBV6-1
d_gene: -
j_gene: TRBJ1-2
CDR3nt: TGTGCCAGCAGTGACAGGTCCGCTGTTGACTACACCTTC
CDR3aa: CASSDRSAVDYTF

abundance: -
v_gene: TRBV5-4
d_gene: -
j_gene: TRBJ1-5
CDR3nt: TGTGCCAGCAGCTTGGACGCTCAGCCCCAGCATTTT
CDR3aa: CASSLDAQPQHF

abundance: once
v_gene: TRBV5-6
d_gene: -
j_gene: TRBJ2-5
CDR3nt: TGTGCCAGCAGCTTGGAAAAGACTGGGGAGACCCAGTACTTC
CDR3aa: CASSLEKTGETQYF

abundance: -
v_gene: TRBV27
d_gene: -
j_gene: TRBJ2-7
CDR3nt: TGTGCCAGCAGTTTAGTTTCGGGGGGCCCCTACGAGCAGTACTTC
CDR3aa: CASSLVSGGPYEQYF

abundance: -
v_gene: TRBV6-1
d_gene: -
j_gene: TRBJ1-1
CDR3nt: TGTGCCAGCAGTGAACTGGGGGTGGGGAACACTGAAGCTTTCTTT
CDR3aa: CASSELGVGNTEAFF

abundance: -
v_gene: TRBV2
d_gene: TRBD1
j_gene: TRBJ1-4
CDR3nt: TGTGCCAGCACAGGGGGAGGCAGTAATGAAAAACTGTTTTTT
CDR3aa: CASTGGGSNEKLFF

abundance: -
v_gene: TRBV2
d_gene: TRBD1
j_gene: TRBJ1-2
CDR3nt: TGTGCCAGCAGTGAAGGGGGGCAGGGGGCCCGGGGCTACACCTTC
CDR3aa: CASSEGGQGARGYTF

abundance: -
v_gene: TRBV10-3
d_gene: TRBD1
j_gene: TRBJ1-2
CDR3nt: TGTGCCATCAGTTGGGACAGTCTCTATGGCTACACCTTC
CDR3aa: CAISWDSLYGYTF

abundance: -
v_gene: TRBV5-1
d_gene: -
j_gene: TRBJ1-2
CDR3nt: TGCGCCAGCAGCGTAGGGGCCGGACCTTATGGCTACACCTTC
CDR3aa: CASSVGAGPYGYTF

abundance: -
v_gene: TRBV2
d_gene: TRBD1
j_gene: TRBJ1-3
CDR3nt: TGTGCCAGCAAATCCGGGACAGGGAGCTCTGGAAACACCATATATTTT
CDR3aa: CASKSGTGSSGNTIYF

abundance: few
v_gene: TRBV7-3
d_gene: TRBD2
j_gene: TRBJ2-1
CDR3nt: TGTGCCAGCAGCCGGACTAGCGGGGGGGTCGGCAATGAGCAGTTCTTC
CDR3aa: CASSRTSGGVGNEQFF

abundance: -
v_gene: TRBV18
d_gene: -
j_gene: TRBJ1-3
CDR3nt: TGTGCCAGCTCACCACAGGGTCGGGACACCATATATTTT
CDR3aa: CASSPQGRDTIYF

abundance: -
v_gene: TRBV20-1
d_gene: -
j_gene: TRBJ1-3
CDR3nt: TGCAGTGCTAGCCTGAGTGACACCATATATTTT
CDR3aa: CSASLSDTIYF

abundance: -
v_gene: TRBV9
d_gene: -
j_gene: TRBJ2-3
CDR3nt: TGTGCCAGCAGCTTCAGACAGAGCACAGATACGCAGTATTTT
CDR3aa: CASSFRQSTDTQYF

abundance: -
v_gene: TRBV2
d_gene: -
j_gene: TRBJ2-3
CDR3nt: TGTGCCAGCAAAGAATTTCTGGATACGCAGTATTTT
CDR3aa: CASKEFLDTQYF

abundance: few
v_gene: TRBV7-2
d_gene: -
j_gene: TRBJ1-2
CDR3nt: TGTGCCAGCAGCTTAGAGACACGGGGTGGGCAGGGGATGCGTGGCTACACCTTC
CDR3aa: CASSLETRGGQGMRGYTF